One and the same sample provided the 9 T cell receptor beta chains below, sequenced in a study of shared clonotypes between healthy human individuals. It was CD45RO-negative cells, positively selected for CCR7, that made up naive CD8 cells, with terminally differentiated effector memory CD45RA+ cells excluded. The assay was immunoSEQ multiplex PCR, and TCRdb's table has in-frame clones only and misses some. The profile shows under 2,000,000 clones, about 95% of them singletons. Sequenced sample: naive CD8+ T cells sorted from blood. The receptors originated from a man younger than 30 in good health.

This clone was found once. The rearrangement uses TRBV27 and TRBJ2-1; possible D gene TRBD1, 6 bases. This CDR3 comprises 15 residues. The germline V gene has CDR1 MNHEY and CDR2 SMNVEV (reference sequence). Trimming shortened V by 2 bases and J by 7 bases, and 15 bases separated the two germline ends. In DNA form, the CDR3 reads TGTGCCAGCAGTTTACCCAGGGCAGGGGTAAATGAGCAGTTCTTC. Encoded protein: CASSLPRAGVNEQFF.

About this clone: This specimen includes other DNA sequences encoding the same CDR3. This chain links TRBV11-2 with TRBJ2-7; D is uncertain. V was pared by 2 bases and J by 7 bases, with 6 bases between. From germline, CDR1 is SGHAT and CDR2 FQNNGV. The CDR3 contains 11 residues. The CDR3 spells CASSLNGEQYF. The CDR3 DNA is TGTGCCAGCAGCTTAAATGGGGAGCAGTACTTC.

The rearrangement uses TRBV13 and TRBJ1-4, with unresolved D. The CDR3 loop spans 16 amino acids. V lost 5 bases to trimming and J lost 0 bases, with 13 bases between them. Per the germline V gene, CDR1 is PRHDT and CDR2 is FYEKMQ (reference sequence). The CDR3 region is CASSIRSRTTNEKLFF. In DNA, the CDR3 is TGTGCCAGCAGCATCCGATCCAGAACAACTAATGAAAAACTGTTTTTT.

This chain joins TRBV7-2 and TRBJ2-7, with 7 bases lining up with TRBD2. Looked up from germline, CDR1 is SGHTA and CDR2 is FQGNSA. Trimming cost V 8 bases and J 6 bases; bases outside gene matches: 7. This CDR3 spans 12 amino acids. CDR3: CASGGSYAEQYF. CDR3 coding DNA: TGTGCCAGCGGCGGGAGTTATGCCGAGCAGTACTTC.

The V gene is TRBV7-2, the J gene TRBJ1-6; the D is unclear. Deletions cut 7 bases from V and 14 bases from J, with 24 bases between. The germline V gene has CDR1 SGHTA and CDR2 FQGNSA. The CDR3 loop spans 15 amino acids. The CDR3 DNA is TGTGCCAGCAACCCCACCGGGCCTACCGCCCAGGCCCTCCACTTT. Its protein product is CASNPTGPTAQALHF.

The rearrangement joins TRBV7-9 to TRBJ2-1, with a weak D call TRBD1 (5 bases). The V end lost 3 bases, the J end lost 10 bases, and 13 bases lay between the germline ends. CDR3 length: 13 amino acids. Germline assignment: CDR1 SEHNR and CDR2 FQNEAQ (reference sequence). The CDR3 is CASSLDTDREQFF. CDR3 DNA: TGTGCCAGCAGCTTGGACACAGACCGGGAGCAGTTCTTC.

V gene TRBV2 combines with J gene TRBJ1-6; the D is unclear. Germline CDR1 and CDR2: SNHLY and FYNNEI. Trimming left V 2 bases short and J 10 bases short, with 15 bases between. The CDR3 is made up of 15 amino acids. In DNA form, the CDR3 reads TGTGCCAGCAGTGAACAAGGATTTGGCGAATCACCCCTCCACTTT. Protein: CASSEQGFGESPLHF.

V and J are TRBV27 and TRBJ2-5; no clear D. Trimming took 4 bases from V and 5 from J, leaving 8 bases between them. The CDR3 loop spans 12 amino acids. Germline CDR1 reads MNHEY; CDR2 reads SMNVEV (reference sequence). DNA for the CDR3: TGTGCCAGCAGTTACGACGGGGAGACCCAGTACTTC. Encoded protein: CASSYDGETQYF.

This clone showed up just once. The rearrangement links TRBV4-1 to TRBJ2-7, with TRBD2 identical over 9 bases. Germline values: CDR1 MGHRA, CDR2 YSYEKL. Losses at the gene ends were 5 bases for V and 2 bases for J; bases not matched to a gene: 7. This CDR3 contains 15 residues. The CDR3 region is CASSTPGLATYEQYF. The DNA for the CDR3 is TGCGCCAGCAGCACCCCGGGACTAGCTACCTACGAGCAGTACTTC.